These 18 T cell receptor beta chains were sequenced from one sample in a study of spatial heterogeneity in lung cancer (dated by TCRdb to between 2018 and 2020). The sample's time point label, in plain terms: sample taken at primary tumor resection. TCR sequencing used whole RNA extracted from tumor and nontumor lung tissue, or from cryopreserved PBMC samples, without cell sorting. Library preparation employed 5' RACE. Sequencing relied on a NextSeq 500. TCRdb handled the public reads itself, with Q25 trimming in fastp and clone calling in MiXCR, and kept productive beta chains. Entries are consolidated by CDR3 protein sequence, retaining the most common genes and DNA. This sample gives 9,500 to 14,000 distinct CDR3 sequences in total; 3% to 5% of them show up just once. About 7.6% of the sample goes to the ten largest clones. This sample comprised normal lung tissue next to the tumor, obtained at surgery. The receptors shown here come from a male donor with early-stage non-small cell lung cancer.

This clonotype was counted at least ten times. Being off target in a library aimed at alpha chains, this beta chain has a size of little meaning. This chain links TRBV12-3 or TRBV12-4 with TRBJ2-3; 12 nucleotides agree with TRBD2. This CDR3 has 15 amino acids. V was clipped by 5 bases and J by 4 bases; unmatched bases: 4. CDR3 in DNA: TGTGCCAGCAGTCGTAGGACTAGCGGGGCAGATACGCAGTATTTT. Translation gives CASSRRTSGADTQYF.

This clonotype was counted ten times or more. The library was designed around alpha chains, so this beta chain is a stray read whose abundance carries little weight. The chain joins TRBV10-3 to TRBJ2-7; 12 bases map to TRBD1. CDR3 size: 16 residues. V was pared by 2 bases and J by 5 bases, with 7 bases of the junction left unmatched. Germline lookup yields CDR1 ENHRY and CDR2 SYGVKD. Here the CDR3 reads CAISEPGQGAGHEQYF. The CDR3 DNA follows: TGTGCCATCAGTGAGCCGGGACAGGGGGCAGGCCACGAGCAGTACTTC.

This clonotype occurred many times. Because this beta chain is a stray read in a library intended to capture alpha chains, its abundance should not be given much weight. V gene TRBV29-1 combines with J gene TRBJ2-1; the D gene is possibly TRBD2 (6 bases). V gave up 7 bases and J gave up 3 bases, with 19 bases separating them. The CDR3 has 15 residues. Germline V gene data show CDR1 as SQVTM and CDR2 as ANQGSEA. CDR3 sequence (DNA): TGCAGCGCCGGAGGGACCTCGAAGAGCTACAATGAGCAGTTCTTC. Residues: CSAGGTSKSYNEQFF.

In this sample, this clonotype is medium-sized. The library was built for alpha chains, so this beta chain is an off-target read and its size means little. The chain employs TRBV7-2 and TRBJ1-5; D might be TRBD1 (6 bases). CDR1 is SGHTA and CDR2 is FQGNSA in the germline V gene. The CDR3 has 15 residues. V was trimmed by 1 base and J by 4 bases, leaving 11 bases between them. The CDR3 sequence is CASSLVAGANQPQHF. CDR3 in DNA: TGTGCCAGCAGCTTAGTCGCAGGGGCAAATCAGCCCCAGCATTTT.

Notes on this clonotype: This beta chain came through as a stray read in a library set up for alpha chains, and its size says little. The chain links TRBV6-6 to TRBJ2-5, with D perhaps matching TRBD1 or TRBD2 (5 bases each). V lost 6 bases and J 1 base, leaving 9 bases between the germline ends. The CDR3 sequence is 13 residues long. From germline, CDR1 is MNHNY and CDR2 SVGAGI (reference sequence). CDR3 in amino acids: CASRQGVQETQYF. Here the CDR3 DNA reads TGTGCCAGCAGGCAGGGAGTCCAAGAGACCCAGTACTTC.

This clonotype has at least ten counts. In a library made to pick up alpha chains, this beta chain is a stray read with a size that means little. The chain employs TRBV20-1 and TRBJ2-4, with a possible D match to TRBD2 (5 bases). V dropped 7 bases and J dropped 5 bases, with 15 bases sitting between them. The CDR3 loop spans 13 amino acids. In germline, CDR1 is DFQATT, CDR2 SNEGSKA (reference sequence). The CDR3 loop is CSVRRRSQNIQYF. The CDR3 nucleotides read TGCAGTGTTCGGAGGAGGTCACAAAACATTCAGTACTTC.

In its sample, this clonotype is medium-sized (0.01 to 0.1%). Found in a library prepared for alpha chains, this beta chain is an off-target read, and its abundance has little meaning. This chain joins TRBV27 and TRBJ1-5; D unresolved. The length of the CDR3 is 14 residues. V was pared by 3 bases and J by 3 bases, with 9 bases between. Germline assignment: CDR1 MNHEY and CDR2 SMNVEV (reference sequence). The CDR3 loop reads CASSLRENNQPQHF. Written as DNA, the CDR3 is TGTGCCAGCAGTTTGAGGGAAAACAATCAGCCCCAGCATTTT.

This clonotype showed up many times. This beta chain is an unintended read in a library built for alpha chains; its size means little. The J gene is TRBJ2-3, the V gene TRBV5-5, with D unresolved. This CDR3 has 16 residues. In germline, CDR1 is SGHKS, CDR2 YYEKEE (reference sequence). The V gene lost 0 bases and the J gene lost 0 bases, with 11 bases spanning the gap. The CDR3 DNA reads TGTGCCAGCAGCTTGGGAGCGAGTCTTAGCACAGATACGCAGTATTTT. Its translation: CASSLGASLSTDTQYF.

This clonotype was seen many times. A library prepared for alpha chains yielded this beta chain as an off-target read; its size is of little meaning. The CDR3 nucleotides read TGTGCCAGCAGCTTAACCGCCCTAGCGCCCAACAATGAGCAGTTCTTC. Protein: CASSLTALAPNNEQFF. The chain recombines TRBV7-2 with TRBJ2-1; perhaps TRBD2 as D (6 bases). This CDR3 region has 16 residues. V was cut by 2 bases and J by 5 bases, with 16 bases left in between. Germline CDR1 reads SGHTA; CDR2 reads FQGNSA.

This clonotype rates as medium-sized. This beta chain was picked up by a library intended for alpha chains and is off target, so its count carries little meaning. The chain recombines TRBV7-9 with TRBJ2-2; D may be TRBD1 (6 bases). Germline CDR1 SEHNR, CDR2 FQNEAQ (reference sequence). Deletions cut 5 bases from V and 2 bases from J, with 15 bases between. This CDR3 has 16 amino acids. CDR3 nucleotides: TGTGCCAGCAGCCAACGACAGGTTTCCAACACCGGGGAGCTGTTTTTT. It encodes CASSQRQVSNTGELFF. The full variable domain, in which reference TRBV7-9 and TRBJ2-2 provide the parts outside the CDR3, is DTGVSQNPRHKITKRGQNVTFRCDPISEHNRLYWYRQTLGQGPEFLTYFQNEAQLEKSRLLSDRFSAERPKGSFSTLEIQRTEQGDSAMYLCASSQRQVSNTGELFFGEGSRLTVL.

This clonotype was counted ten times or more. This beta chain slipped into a library made for alpha chains as a stray read, so its size is not meaningful. The chain joins TRBV5-1 to TRBJ1-2; no firm D call. The CDR3 sequence is 12 residues long. Germline V gives CDR1 SGHRS, CDR2 YFSETQ. Trimming removed 0 bases at V and 4 bases at J, with 4 bases between. The CDR3 loop reads CASSLDSYGYTF. CDR3 DNA sequence: TGCGCCAGCAGCTTGGACAGCTATGGCTACACCTTC. The full variable domain, its missing parts supplied by reference TRBV5-1 and TRBJ1-2, is KAGVTQTPRYLIKTRGQQVTLSCSPISGHRSVSWYQQTPGQGLQFLFEYFSETQRNKGNFPGRFSGRQFSNSRSEMNVSTLELGDSALYLCASSLDSYGYTFGSGTRLTVV.

This clonotype is medium-sized in the sample. This beta chain is a stray sequence in a library constructed for alpha chains; its clone size is not meaningful. The chain combines TRBV7-8 with TRBJ2-5, with no clear D. This CDR3 region has 14 residues. Germline CDR1 SGHVS, CDR2 FQNEAQ. V shed 1 base and J shed 1 base, with 7 bases lying between them. The DNA of the CDR3 is TGTGCCAGCAGCTTAGTAGAGTTCCAAGAGACCCAGTACTTC. Protein: CASSLVEFQETQYF.

This clonotype was detected ten times or more. This beta chain came through as a stray read in a library set up for alpha chains, and its size says little. The genes are TRBV3-1 and TRBJ1-5, with D perhaps TRBD1 (5 bases). The CDR3 spans 14 residues. The V gene's germline CDR1 is LGHDT and CDR2 YNNKEL (reference sequence). V was pared by 1 base and J by 5 bases, with 9 bases between. The CDR3, as DNA: TGTGCCAGCAGCCAAGGTGGGGACGATCAGCCCCAGCATTTT. This translates into CASSQGGDDQPQHF.

This clonotype is labeled medium-sized (0.01 to 0.1%). This beta chain is off target for a library built for alpha chains, so its abundance means little. The chain couples TRBV28 to TRBJ2-3; 8 nucleotides agree with TRBD1. The junction had 11 bases not matched to a gene; V was cut back by 11 bases and J by 4 bases. CDR1 is MDHEN and CDR2 is SYDVKM in the germline V gene. The CDR3 runs 14 residues. The CDR3 nucleotides are TGTGCCTGCCGAGACAGGGGCGATGCAGATACGCAGTATTTT. Its protein product is CACRDRGDADTQYF.

This clonotype was recorded at least ten times. Little can be read into the size of this beta chain, an off-target read in a library designed for alpha chains. The chain has TRBV20-1 and TRBJ2-5; 10 bases are shared with TRBD2. This CDR3 is 13 amino acids long. Trimming at V came to 2 bases and at J to 5 bases, leaving 2 bases not matched to a gene. CDR1 is DFQATT and CDR2 is SNEGSKA in the germline V gene (reference sequence). The CDR3 DNA sequence: TGCAGTGCTAGACTAGCGGGAGTGGAGACCCAGTACTTC. This sequence encodes CSARLAGVETQYF.

This clonotype occurred a few times. This beta chain appears as a stray read in a library generated for alpha chains; its size is not informative. The rearrangement uses TRBV20-1 and TRBJ1-5; tentatively, D is TRBD1 (6 bases). CDR1 is DFQATT, CDR2 SNEGSKA, per germline (reference sequence). Trimming removed 3 bases at V and 7 bases at J, with 13 bases between. The CDR3 consists of 13 residues. The CDR3, as DNA: TGCAGTGCTAGGGAGGGGGTAAGCCAGCCCCAGCATTTT. This sequence encodes CSAREGVSQPQHF.

Sample share makes this clonotype medium-sized (0.01 to 0.1%). This beta chain appears as a stray read in a library generated for alpha chains; its size is not informative. The CDR3 protein is CASSSTGDYEQYF. CDR3 bases: TGTGCCAGCAGTTCGACCGGGGACTACGAGCAGTACTTC. This sequence joins TRBV27 and TRBJ2-7, with TRBD2 as a possible D gene (5 bases). Germline V gives CDR1 MNHEY, CDR2 SMNVEV (reference sequence). Trimming removed 4 bases from V and 3 bases from J, with 10 bases in between. CDR3 length: 13 residues.

This clonotype was detected many times. As an off-target read in a library built for alpha chains, this beta chain has a frequency of little significance. Here the CDR3 reads CASSSSGSNSGNTIYF. The CDR3 nucleotides are TGTGCCAGCAGCTCATCAGGGTCTAACTCTGGAAACACCATATATTTT. The chain uses TRBV7-9 and TRBJ1-3, with a tentative D call TRBD1 (5 bases). This CDR3 spans 16 amino acids. CDR1 is SEHNR and CDR2 is FQNEAQ in the germline V gene (reference sequence). V lost 4 bases, J lost 0 bases, and 13 bases lay in between.